This T cell receptor (beta chain) was captured in a study of T cells in Graves' hyperthyroidism and ophthalmopathy. Study conclusions and caveats: Prediction of ophthalmopathy progression came a median roughly 6.4 months pre-onset.

Not enrolled were patients with uncontrolled infection, other autoimmune disease, pregnancy or lactation. CDR3 length equals 13 residues. Germline loops: CDR1 MDHEN, CDR2 SYDVKM. V was trimmed by 3 bases and J by 5 bases, leaving 10 bases between them. The table lists this clonotype with many counts. Its specificity is unknown. Template material for amplifying TCR beta CDR3 regions consisted of RNA transcripts. During a first-round RT-PCR of the TCR CDR3, the HTBI primer set was used. Via MiXCR, TCRdb re-called the multiplex PCR reads, giving one row per CDR3 protein. The sample holds more than 40,000 distinct CDR3 sequences, about 52% seen once.

V gene TRBV28 combines with J gene TRBJ1-1, with a weak D call TRBD1 (6 bases). The clonotype was recovered from a woman between 50 and 59 years old with Graves' hyperthyroidism. Sample: peripheral blood or thyroid tissue (not recorded which). The DNA of the CDR3 is TGTGCCAGCAGTTTGACCAGGGGTACTGAAGCTTTCTTT. This encodes CASSLTRGTEAFF.